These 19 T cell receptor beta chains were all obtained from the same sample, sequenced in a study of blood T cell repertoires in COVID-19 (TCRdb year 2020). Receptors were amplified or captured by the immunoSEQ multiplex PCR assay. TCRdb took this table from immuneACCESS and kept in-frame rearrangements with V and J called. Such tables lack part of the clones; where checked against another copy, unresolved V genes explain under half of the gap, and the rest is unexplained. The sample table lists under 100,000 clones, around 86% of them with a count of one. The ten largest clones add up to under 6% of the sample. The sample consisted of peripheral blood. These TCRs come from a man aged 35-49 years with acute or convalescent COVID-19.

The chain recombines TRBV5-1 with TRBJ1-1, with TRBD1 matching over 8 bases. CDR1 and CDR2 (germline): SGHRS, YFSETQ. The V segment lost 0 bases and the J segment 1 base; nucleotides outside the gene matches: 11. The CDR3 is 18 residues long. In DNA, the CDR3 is TGCGCCAGCAGCTTGGTAGGACAGGGCCCTGGAAGGAACACTGAAGCTTTCTTT. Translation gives CASSLVGQGPGRNTEAFF.

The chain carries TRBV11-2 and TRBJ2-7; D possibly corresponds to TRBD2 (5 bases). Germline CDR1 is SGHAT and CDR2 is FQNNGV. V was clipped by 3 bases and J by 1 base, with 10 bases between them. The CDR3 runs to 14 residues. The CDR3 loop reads CASSLYRGSYEQYF. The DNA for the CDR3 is TGTGCCAGCAGCTTGTACCGGGGATCCTACGAGCAGTACTTC. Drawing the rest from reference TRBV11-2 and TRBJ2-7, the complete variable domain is EAGVAQSPRYKIIEKRQSVAFWCNPISGHATLYWYQQILGQGPKLLIQFQNNGVVDDSQLPKDRFSAERLKGVDSTLKIQPAKLEDSAVYLCASSLYRGSYEQYFGPGTRLTVT.

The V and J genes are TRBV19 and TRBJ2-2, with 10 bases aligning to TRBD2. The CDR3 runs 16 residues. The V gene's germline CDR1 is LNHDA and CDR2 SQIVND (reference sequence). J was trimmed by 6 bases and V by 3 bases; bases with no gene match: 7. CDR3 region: CASSIRLAGVAGELFF. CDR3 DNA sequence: TGTGCCAGTAGTATTCGGCTAGCGGGGGTTGCCGGGGAGCTGTTTTTT.

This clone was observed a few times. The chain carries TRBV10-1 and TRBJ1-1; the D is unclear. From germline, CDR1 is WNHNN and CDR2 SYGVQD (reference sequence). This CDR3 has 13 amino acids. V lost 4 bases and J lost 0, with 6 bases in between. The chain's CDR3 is CASSGQLNTEAFF. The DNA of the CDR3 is TGCGCCAGCAGTGGACAATTGAACACTGAAGCTTTCTTT.

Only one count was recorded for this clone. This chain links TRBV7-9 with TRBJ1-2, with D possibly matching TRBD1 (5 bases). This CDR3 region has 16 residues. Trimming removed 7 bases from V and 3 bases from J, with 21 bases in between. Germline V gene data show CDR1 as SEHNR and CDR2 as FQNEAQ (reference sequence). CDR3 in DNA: TGTGCCAGCACCACCAGTCGAGGCAGGGTAGACTATGGCTACACCTTC. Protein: CASTTSRGRVDYGYTF.

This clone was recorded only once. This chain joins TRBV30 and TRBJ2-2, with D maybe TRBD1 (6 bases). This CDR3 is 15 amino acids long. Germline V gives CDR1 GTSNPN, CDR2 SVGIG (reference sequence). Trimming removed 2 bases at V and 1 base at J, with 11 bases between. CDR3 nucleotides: TGTGCCTGGAGTTACCAGGGGAGGAACACCGGGGAGCTGTTTTTT. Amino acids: CAWSYQGRNTGELFF.

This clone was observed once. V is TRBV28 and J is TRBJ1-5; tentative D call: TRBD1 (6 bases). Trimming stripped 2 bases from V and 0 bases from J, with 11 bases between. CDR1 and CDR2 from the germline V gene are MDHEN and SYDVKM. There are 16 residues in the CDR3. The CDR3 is CASSLPGTISNQPQHF. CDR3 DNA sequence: TGTGCCAGCAGTTTACCCGGGACAATTAGCAATCAGCCCCAGCATTTT.

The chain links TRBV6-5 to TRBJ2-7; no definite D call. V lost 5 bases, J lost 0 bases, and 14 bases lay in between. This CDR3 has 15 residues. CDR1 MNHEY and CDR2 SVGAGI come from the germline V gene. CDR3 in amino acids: CASSPSGLSSYEQYF. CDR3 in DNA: TGTGCCAGCAGTCCCTCGGGTCTTAGCTCCTACGAGCAGTACTTC.

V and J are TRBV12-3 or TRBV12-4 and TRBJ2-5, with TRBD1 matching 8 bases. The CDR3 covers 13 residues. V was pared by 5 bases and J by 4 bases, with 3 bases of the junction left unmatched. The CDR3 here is CASSTGQGETQYF. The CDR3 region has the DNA TGTGCCAGCAGTACCGGACAGGGAGAGACCCAGTACTTC.

CDR3 amino acids: CASSQDLDRPYGYTF. CDR3 coding DNA: TGTGCCAGCAGCCAAGATTTAGACAGACCATATGGCTACACCTTC. J is TRBJ1-2 and V is TRBV4-2; weak D call: TRBD1 (5 bases). V lost 0 bases and J 5 bases, leaving 13 bases between the germline ends. There are 15 residues in the CDR3. The germline CDR1 and CDR2 sequences are LGHNA and YNFKEQ.

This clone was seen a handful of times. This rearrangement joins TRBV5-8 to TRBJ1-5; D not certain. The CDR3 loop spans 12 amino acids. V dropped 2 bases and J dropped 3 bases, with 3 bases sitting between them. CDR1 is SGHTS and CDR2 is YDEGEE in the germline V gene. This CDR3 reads CASSFHNQPQHF. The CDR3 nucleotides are TGTGCCAGCAGCTTCCACAATCAGCCCCAGCATTTT.

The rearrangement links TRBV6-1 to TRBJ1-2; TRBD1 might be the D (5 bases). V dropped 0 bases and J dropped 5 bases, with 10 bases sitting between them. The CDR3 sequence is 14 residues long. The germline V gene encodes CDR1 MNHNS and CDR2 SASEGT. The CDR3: CASSEALRGYGYTF. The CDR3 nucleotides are TGTGCCAGCAGTGAAGCGCTTCGGGGGTATGGCTACACCTTC.

The CDR3 protein is CASSPGTATGPLSGGTDTQYF. CDR3 bases: TGTGCCAGCAGTCCCGGGACAGCGACCGGACCACTGAGCGGCGGTACAGATACGCAGTATTTT. The chain carries TRBV27 and TRBJ2-3, with 7 nucleotides matching TRBD1. Trimming removed 5 bases from V and 3 bases from J; junction bases left unmatched: 26. Germline V gene lookup returns CDR1 MNHEY and CDR2 SMNVEV (reference sequence). CDR3 size: 21 residues.

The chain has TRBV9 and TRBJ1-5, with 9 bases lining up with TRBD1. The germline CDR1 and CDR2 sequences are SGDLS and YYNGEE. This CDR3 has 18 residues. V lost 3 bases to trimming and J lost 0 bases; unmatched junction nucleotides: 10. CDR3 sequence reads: CASSDRDRVFLSNQPQHF. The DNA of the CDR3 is TGTGCCAGCAGCGACCGGGACAGGGTATTCCTTAGCAATCAGCCCCAGCATTTT. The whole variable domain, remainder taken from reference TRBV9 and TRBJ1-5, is DSGVTQTPKHLITATGQRVTLRCSPRSGDLSVYWYQQSLDQGLQFLIQYYNGEERAKGNILERFSAQQFPDLHSELNLSSLELGDSALYFCASSDRDRVFLSNQPQHFGDGTRLSIL.

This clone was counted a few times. The DNA for the CDR3 is TGCAGCGTCCAGGGACAGCCTAACACTGAAGCTTTCTTT. Its protein product is CSVQGQPNTEAFF. The chain recombines TRBV29-1 with TRBJ1-1; 7 bases line up with TRBD1. CDR3 length: 13 amino acids. Germline lookup yields CDR1 SQVTM and CDR2 ANQGSEA. V lost 6 bases, J lost 2 bases, and 6 bases stayed unmatched. Based on the CDR3 plus reference TRBV29-1 and TRBJ1-1, the full variable domain is SAVISQKPSRDICQRGTSLTIQCQVDSQVTMMFWYRQQPGQSLTLIATANQGSEATYESGFVIDKFPISRPNLTFSTLTVSNMSPEDSSIYLCSVQGQPNTEAFFGQGTRLTVV.

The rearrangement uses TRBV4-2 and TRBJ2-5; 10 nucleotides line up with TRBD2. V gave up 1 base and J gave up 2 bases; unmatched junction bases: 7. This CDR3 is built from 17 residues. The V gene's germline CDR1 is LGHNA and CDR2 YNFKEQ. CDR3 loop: CASSQGPASGGQETQYF. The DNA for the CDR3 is TGTGCCAGCAGCCAAGGTCCCGCTAGCGGGGGACAAGAGACCCAGTACTTC.

CDR3 nucleotides: TGTGCCAGCAGCTCTGCGGGAGCCACTGAAGCTTTCTTT. Protein: CASSSAGATEAFF. The V call is TRBV5-6, the J call TRBJ1-1; D gene ambiguous. Per the germline V gene, CDR1 is SGHDT and CDR2 is YYEEEE. V lost 3 bases, J lost 4 bases, and 10 bases lay in between. The CDR3 has 13 amino acids.

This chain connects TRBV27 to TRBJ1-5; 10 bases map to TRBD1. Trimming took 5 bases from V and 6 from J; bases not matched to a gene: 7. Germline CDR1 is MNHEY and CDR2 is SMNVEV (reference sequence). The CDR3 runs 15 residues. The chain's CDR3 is CASSPVGQGSQPQHF. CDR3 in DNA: TGTGCCAGCAGTCCTGTGGGACAGGGGAGTCAGCCCCAGCATTTT.

CDR3 sequence reads: CASSPPSGGFQETQYF. The DNA for the CDR3 is TGCGCCAGCAGCCCCCCCTCCGGCGGCTTTCAAGAGACCCAGTACTTC. The chain uses TRBV5-1 and TRBJ2-5; D unclear. V was shortened by 4 bases and J by 2 bases, with 18 bases between the two germline ends. From germline, CDR1 is SGHRS and CDR2 YFSETQ. The CDR3 consists of 16 residues.